Reported below is one TCR beta chain. Which antigen it targets is not known. Base qualities were left out, and no much larger clone turns up one base away. The CDR3 sequence holds 16 residues, the cysteine and phenylalanine included. Only the CDR3 portion is preserved as DNA: 48 bases, with reading frame beginning at the first base. CDR1 and CDR2 are drawn from the germline V gene: MDHEN, SYDVKM. V loses 6 bases of germline sequence and J loses 4 bases, and the interval between the two ends is 19 bases. The trial excluded patients who had a history of autoimmune disease or were on systemic immunosuppression. In every dose cohort, peripheral blood was drawn for TCR sequencing at baseline, cycle 4 day 1, and cycle 7 day 1. The samples were taken from a phase I, first-in-human, multicenter, open-label dose-escalation trial of ivuxolimab. Adults with locally advanced or metastatic melanoma, renal cell carcinoma, hepatocellular carcinoma or head and neck squamous cell carcinoma were enrolled in the trial. Before TCR sequencing, CD4+ T cells and CD8+ T cells from peripheral blood were sorted into separate populations.

The entry originates in a study of OX40 agonist ivuxolimab in advanced cancers. With regard to the full study: The costimulatory receptor OX40 (CD134) was targeted by ivuxolimab, a fully human IgG2 agonistic monoclonal antibody. Intravenous ivuxolimab was administered to patients every 2 weeks at six dose levels: 0.01, 0.1, 0.3, 1.5, 3 and 10 mg/kg. Of the approximately 50 dose-escalation patients, hepatocellular carcinoma was present in 19, melanoma in approximately 15, renal cell carcinoma in 9 and head and neck cancer in 9. The dose-escalation cohort was roughly 80% male with a mean age of approximately 60 years, ranging from 23 to 79. Patients were allowed to have had prior anti-PD-1, anti-PD-L1 or anti-CTLA-4 therapy, and approximately 37% of the dose-escalation patients had been treated with checkpoint inhibitors. Partial responses occurred in three dose-escalation patients, of whom one had hepatocellular carcinoma and two had cutaneous melanoma. Peripheral TCRbeta sequencing aimed to test whether ivuxolimab altered TCR sequence diversity and caused clonal T-cell expansion. The monotherapy dose-escalation portion (N of about 49 patients) of the phase I ivuxolimab trial is reported in the paper.

Genomic DNA was extracted from sorted cells for sequencing of the TCRbeta CDR3 region. The immunoSEQ Assay was used for sequencing of TCRbeta CDR3 regions. What TCRdb holds here is the immuneACCESS table cut down to in-frame rearrangements. Part of the clones is not present; checked against another copy, under half of the missing clones reflect an unresolved V gene, and the others are unexplained. This sample is represented by some 140,000 clones; approximately 90% of them were singletons. The top ten hold about 1% of the sample. Results and caveats for the whole study, not just this receptor: At doses of 0.1 to 3.0 mg/kg, clonal expansion of both CD4+ and CD8+ blood T cells was observed from baseline to week 6. The antigen specificity of the clonally expanded peripheral T cells was not determined. Low levels of normalized T-cell clonal expansion were also seen in some patients who did not respond. In the 0.1-3.0 mg/kg groups, partial responders were among the patients with the lowest normalized peripheral clonal expansion, particularly in CD8+ T cells. After ivuxolimab, CD8+ T cells had more expanded clones than CD4+ T cells on average.

The material was CD4+ or CD8+ T cells sorted from blood, obtained in a trial of the OX40 agonist ivuxolimab. The sequence derives from an adult with an advanced solid tumor such as melanoma, head and neck, liver or kidney cancer. The rearranged chain carries TRBV28 and TRBJ2-1; the D gene could be TRBD1 or TRBD2, each one agreeing over 6 bases. The nucleotide sequence reads TGTGCCAGCAGCTCACTAGCTGGGGGCTCTTACAATGAGCAGTTCTTC. The translation is CASSSLAGGSYNEQFF.